These T cell receptor beta chains were read from a single sample in a study of vaccination effects on CD4 cells after COVID-19. Libraries were prepared by immunoSEQ multiplex PCR; TCRdb keeps only in-frame clonotypes and omits some of them. Of under 40,000 clones in the sample, about 80% were seen once. Their cognate antigens are unknown. The sequenced sample was CD4+ T cells from PBMCs cultured with HCoV-NL63 spike peptides, obtained after COVID-19 vaccination. The receptors were gathered from a human donor who received a COVID-19 vaccine. Some clones in this sample may be carry-over from other donors' samples. Both conserved end residues are part of each CDR3. D genes are given only for firm matches. Some rows have no size entry. The others give once, few or many, or a class for an expanded clone.

>TRBJ1-4|TRBV30|TRBD1|15|.
TGTGCCTGGAGTTCCCAGGGGGCGCGAAGTGAAAAACTGTTTTTT
CAWSSQGARSEKLFF
>TRBJ1-2|TRBV7-2|.|15|.
TGTGCCAGCAGCAACTACAGGGAGGGGCTCTATGGCTACACCTTC
CASSNYREGLYGYTF
>TRBJ1-2|TRBV24-1|TRBD1|16|.
TGTGCCACCAGTGATACGAGACAGGGGAGTGGCTATGGCTACACCTTC
CATSDTRQGSGYGYTF
>TRBJ1-2|TRBV7-9|TRBD1|19|.
TGTGCCAGCAGCCCTGGGTGGCGGACAGGGGGCGTTCCTAACTATGGCTACACCTTC
CASSPGWRTGGVPNYGYTF
>TRBJ1-2|TRBV7-8|TRBD1|13|.
TGTGCCAGCAGCCAGGACAGGAACTATGGCTACACCTTC
CASSQDRNYGYTF
>TRBJ2-6|TRBV9|.|19|.
TGTGCCAGCAGCGTAGATGGGAGCACCCTGCTTTCTGGGGCCAACGTCCTGACTTTC
CASSVDGSTLLSGANVLTF
>TRBJ2-2|TRBV29-1|.|14|.
TGCAGCGTTGTCCCGGGGGTGGACACCGGGGAGCTGTTTTTT
CSVVPGVDTGELFF
>TRBJ1-3|TRBV27|TRBD1|16|.
TGTGCCAGCAGTCCTGGACAGGGAAGGACCGGAAACACCATATATTTT
CASSPGQGRTGNTIYF
>TRBJ2-5|TRBV2|.|16|.
TGTGCCAGCGGACAGCAAACCACCCTCGTGCAAGAGACCCAGTACTTC
CASGQQTTLVQETQYF
>TRBJ2-3|TRBV4-1|TRBD1|15|.
TGCGCCAGCAGCCTTAAAGGACAGGGCGCAGATACGCAGTATTTT
CASSLKGQGADTQYF
>TRBJ1-3|TRBV12-3/TRBV12-4|.|13|.
TGTGCCAGCAGGTTAATCTCTGGAAACACCATATATTTT
CASRLISGNTIYF
>TRBJ2-5|TRBV5-8|TRBD2|15|few
TGTGCCAGCAGCCCGAGCGGGGGGATCCAAGAGACCCAGTACTTC
CASSPSGGIQETQYF
>TRBJ2-3|TRBV5-4|TRBD1|16|once
TGTGCCAGCAGCTTGCAGGGGGCGTTATGGACAGATACGCAGTATTTT
CASSLQGALWTDTQYF
>TRBJ1-2|TRBV19|.|15|few
TGTGCCAGTAGTATAAGGGCAGGAGCTGACTATGGCTACACCTTC
CASSIRAGADYGYTF
>TRBJ2-3|TRBV30|TRBD2|17|.
TGTGCCTGGAGTCCGGCCTCCGGGACTAGCTTTCGAGATACGCAGTATTTT
CAWSPASGTSFRDTQYF
>TRBJ2-5|TRBV9|.|13|.
TGTGCCAGCAGCGTACGTCCGGAGGAGACCCAGTACTTC
CASSVRPEETQYF
>TRBJ1-4|TRBV11-1|TRBD1|13|.
TGTGCCAGCAGCTCCGACAGGGGTGAAAAACTGTTTTTT
CASSSDRGEKLFF
>TRBJ1-1|TRBV11-1|TRBD1|13|once
TGTGCCAGCAGCTACCCTGACAGGGGGGAAGCTTTCTTT
CASSYPDRGEAFF
>TRBJ2-1|TRBV2|.|14|.
TGTGCCAGCAGTCGGGACCCCCGATGGAATGAGCAGTTCTTC
CASSRDPRWNEQFF
>TRBJ1-2|TRBV9|.|14|few
TGTGCCAGCAGCCCGATGACAGCTAACTATGGCTACACCTTC
CASSPMTANYGYTF
>TRBJ2-4|TRBV5-1|TRBD2|15|.
TGCGCCAGCAGCTTGGATGGGACTAGCGGCGACATTCAGTACTTC
CASSLDGTSGDIQYF
>TRBJ2-2|TRBV7-9|.|14|.
TGTGCCAGCAGCTTAGCCAAGAACACCGGGGAGCTGTTTTTT
CASSLAKNTGELFF
>TRBJ1-2|TRBV19|TRBD1|14|.
TGTGCCAGCCGGACAGGCGGCCGGGGGGAAGGCTACACCTTC
CASRTGGRGEGYTF
>TRBJ1-1|TRBV9|TRBD1|13|few
TGTGCCAGCAGCGCCACAGGGGACACTGAAGCTTTCTTT
CASSATGDTEAFF
>TRBJ1-3|TRBV7-9|.|14|once
TGTGCCAGCAGCTTTGACAGTTCTGGAAACACCATATATTTT
CASSFDSSGNTIYF
>TRBJ2-5|TRBV7-8|TRBD2|17|.
TGTGCCAGCAGCTCACTGGTTGGGCGGGGGGCCGGAGAGACCCAGTACTTC
CASSSLVGRGAGETQYF